This TCR beta chain came from a study of PD-L1 blockade in urothelial cancer. Each PCR had synthetic TCR analog templates added to it as a spike-in. Method: immunoSEQ multiplex PCR; TCRdb's copy keeps in-frame clones and lacks some. This sample has roughly 25,000 clones, with about four fifths found just once. Trimming cost V 2 bases and J 0 bases, with 10 bases left between them. Germline values: CDR1 MDHEN, CDR2 SYDVKM. The CDR3 has 15 amino acids. The sequenced sample was PBMCs, obtained around atezolizumab (anti-PD-L1) treatment. This clonotype originated in an older man with urothelial cancer. The chain is built from TRBV28 and TRBJ1-1; maybe TRBD1 (5 bases). CDR3 coding DNA: TGTGCCAGCAGTTTAAGCGCAGGGTTGAACACTGAAGCTTTCTTT. Translated: CASSLSAGLNTEAFF.